This T cell receptor beta chain was observed in a study of T cells after somatic rescue of genetic block. V shed 4 bases, J shed 0 bases, and the junction held 9 bases outside the gene matches. The CDR3 has 17 amino acids. Germline loops: CDR1 SGHTA, CDR2 FQGTGA. Some clones are missing from TCRdb's copy, which holds only in-frame ones; the method was immunoSEQ multiplex PCR. In the table there are approximately 110,000 clones, about 93% of which are singletons. The V and J genes are TRBV7-3 and TRBJ2-3; 8 bases align to TRBD2. Sequenced material: peripheral blood mononuclear cells (PBMCs). This receptor was identified in a woman in her late teens or twenties. The DNA of the CDR3 is TGTGCCAGCAGCTCTCGCCGGGGGGGCGGTAGCACAGATACGCAGTATTTT. Translating it yields CASSSRRGGGSTDTQYF.